This is a list of T cell receptor beta chains from one sample in a study of cytomegalovirus exposure and HLA in healthy donors. Sequencing used immunoSEQ multiplex PCR; TCRdb keeps in-frame clones, though not all of them. This table holds about 200,000 clones, roughly 80% found once. Sequenced input: PBMCs. The receptors were sampled from a man between 25 and 39 years old in good health and CMV-seronegative. CDR3s leave out the opening cysteine and the closing phenylalanine or tryptophan. The D gene is left open where the match is weak.

cdr3_length	v_call	d_call	j_call	cdr3_aa
11	TRBV7-6	-	TRBJ2-7	ASSQGGLFEQY
11	TRBV13	-	TRBJ2-4	ASSSAGRGVQY
16	TRBV19	TRBD2	TRBJ2-3	ASSRGLAGPAGTDTQY
12	TRBV11-1	-	TRBJ1-1	ASSFGGPNTEAF
16	TRBV2	TRBD2	TRBJ2-4	ASRELAGGGVAKNIQY
13	TRBV6-1	-	TRBJ2-3	ASRGRRSGADTQY
9	TRBV6-1	-	TRBJ2-7	ASSDSPRQY
14	TRBV19	-	TRBJ2-7	ASRKSGAGVNYEQY
11	TRBV4-1	-	TRBJ2-5	ASSQETDDPQY
9	TRBV5-6	-	TRBJ2-5	ASSLSQTQY
13	TRBV6-5	-	TRBJ2-1	ASSSTGSSYNEQF
13	TRBV11-2	-	TRBJ2-7	ASSLEDRETYEQY
12	TRBV7-2	TRBD1	TRBJ1-1	ASSFEGANTEAF
13	TRBV5-1	-	TRBJ1-5	ASSLQGLSNQPQH
13	TRBV2	TRBD1	TRBJ1-4	ASRAGQADNEKLF
14	TRBV6-4	TRBD2	TRBJ2-3	ASSRTSGGNTDTQY
12	TRBV2	-	TRBJ1-5	ASSEVQAHQPQH
11	TRBV6-5	-	TRBJ2-3	ASSYWQADTQY
13	TRBV7-2	-	TRBJ1-5	ASSFGSQGNQPQH
12	TRBV6-1	TRBD1	TRBJ2-7	ASTVDRVLGEQY
12	TRBV29-1	TRBD1	TRBJ1-2	SVEDRTGYRGYT
11	TRBV2	-	TRBJ1-3	ASRESSGNTIY
12	TRBV5-1	-	TRBJ1-4	ASASEVANEKLF
11	TRBV18	-	TRBJ1-1	ASSPSIQTEAF
11	TRBV27	-	TRBJ1-1	ASSLSMNTEAF
12	TRBV4-3	-	TRBJ2-1	ASSQGGRVDEQF
11	TRBV10-3	-	TRBJ1-2	AIMDTDNYGYT
13	TRBV5-1	TRBD2	TRBJ2-7	ASSGRLAGGYEQY
11	TRBV2	TRBD2	TRBJ2-5	ASSRAGGETQY
13	TRBV2	TRBD1	TRBJ1-4	ASTKPGQFNEKLF
11	TRBV10-3	TRBD1	TRBJ2-2	AISGQGGGELF
12	TRBV5-5	-	TRBJ1-6	ASSLGVNNSPLH
11	TRBV19	TRBD1	TRBJ1-1	ASIGTGLTEAF
11	TRBV28	-	TRBJ1-2	ASTLTGSLGYT
11	TRBV2	TRBD1	TRBJ1-2	ASSDRGVYGYT
13	TRBV23-1	TRBD1	TRBJ2-7	AAGGQGESSYEQY
11	TRBV27	-	TRBJ1-1	ASSRSGDTEAF
12	TRBV14	-	TRBJ1-2	ASSQEGLIRGYT
12	TRBV18	-	TRBJ1-6	ASSVTVANSPLH
11	TRBV27	TRBD1	TRBJ1-2	ASTRTGGDGYT
14	TRBV18	-	TRBJ2-7	ASSLWGQGSSYEQY